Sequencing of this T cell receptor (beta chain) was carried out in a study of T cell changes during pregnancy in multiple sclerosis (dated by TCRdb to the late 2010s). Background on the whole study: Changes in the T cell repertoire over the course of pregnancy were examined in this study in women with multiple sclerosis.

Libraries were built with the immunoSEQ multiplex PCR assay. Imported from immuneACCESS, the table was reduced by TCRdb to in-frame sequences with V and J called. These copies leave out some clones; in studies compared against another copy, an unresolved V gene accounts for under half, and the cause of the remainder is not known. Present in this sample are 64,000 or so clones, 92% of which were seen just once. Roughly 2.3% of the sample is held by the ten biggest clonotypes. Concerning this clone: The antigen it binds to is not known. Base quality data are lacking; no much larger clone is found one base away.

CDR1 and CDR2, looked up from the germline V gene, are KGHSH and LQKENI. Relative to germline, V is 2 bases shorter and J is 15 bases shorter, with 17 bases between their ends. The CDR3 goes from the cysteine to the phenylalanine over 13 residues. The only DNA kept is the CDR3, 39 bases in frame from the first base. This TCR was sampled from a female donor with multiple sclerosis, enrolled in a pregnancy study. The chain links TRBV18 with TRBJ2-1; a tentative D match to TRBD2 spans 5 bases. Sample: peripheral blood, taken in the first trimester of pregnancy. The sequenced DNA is TGTGCCAGCTCACCAAATACTCGGGAAAGTGGGTTCTTC. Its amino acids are CASSPNTRESGFF.